The 14 T cell receptor beta chains below come from one sample, sequenced in a study of cytotoxic CD8 clonotypes in ibrutinib-treated CLL. Sequencing used immunoSEQ multiplex PCR; TCRdb keeps in-frame clones, though not all of them. The sample holds thousands of clones; roughly 57% are singletons and the top ten take 15% to 20%. This specimen consisted of PBMCs, obtained before ibrutinib treatment. The source of these receptors is a human donor with chronic lymphocytic leukemia.

V is TRBV5-1 and J is TRBJ2-5, with D unclear. The ends were cut back, 0 bases at V and 3 bases at J, with 12 bases in the middle. The CDR3 runs 15 residues. Germline assignment: CDR1 SGHRS and CDR2 YFSETQ. CDR3 amino acids: CASSLAVLPKETQYF. The CDR3 nucleotides are TGCGCCAGCAGCTTGGCTGTACTACCTAAAGAGACCCAGTACTTC.

CDR3 sequence (DNA): TGTGCCAGCAGCACCCGAAGCGGGGGGACAGTATACGAGCAGTACTTC. This gives the protein CASSTRSGGTVYEQYF. The chain employs TRBV5-4 and TRBJ2-7, with 9 bases matching TRBD2. Germline V gene data show CDR1 as SGHNT and CDR2 as YYREEE (reference sequence). The CDR3 is 16 residues long. The trim removed 4 bases at V and 4 bases at J, leaving 12 bases unmatched.

V and J are TRBV4-1 and TRBJ1-1; D gene uncertain. V gave up 2 bases and J gave up 2 bases, with 9 bases separating them. CDR1 is MGHRA and CDR2 is YSYEKL in the germline V gene. CDR3 length: 14 amino acids. The CDR3 reads CASSQPAGNTEAFF. CDR3 DNA: TGCGCCAGCAGCCAACCCGCCGGAAACACTGAAGCTTTCTTT.

This chain joins TRBV6-6 and TRBJ1-1, with a tentative D call TRBD1 (6 bases). The V gene's germline CDR1 is MNHNY and CDR2 SVGAGI (reference sequence). V lost 3 bases and J lost 8, with 13 bases in between. CDR3 length equals 13 residues. The CDR3 sequence: CASSYPRQVEAFF. As DNA, the CDR3 is TGTGCCAGCAGTTATCCCCGACAGGTAGAAGCTTTCTTT.

This clone was detected once. CDR3 in amino acids: CASSELGGEQYF. CDR3 bases: TGTGCCAGCAGTGAACTGGGGGGGGAGCAGTACTTC. This chain joins TRBV2 and TRBJ2-7; 7 bases are shared with TRBD2. CDR1 SNHLY and CDR2 FYNNEI come from the germline V gene. CDR3 length equals 12 residues. V was clipped by 2 bases and J by 7 bases; unmatched bases: 2.

This chain joins TRBV4-1 and TRBJ2-3; 7 nucleotides match TRBD1. Germline trimming cut 1 base from V and 5 bases from J; bases unmatched to any gene: 15. The CDR3 consists of 18 residues. Per germline, CDR1 MGHRA and CDR2 YSYEKL. CDR3 sequence reads: CASSQGGRQGARVDTQYF. For the CDR3, the DNA is TGCGCCAGCAGCCAAGGGGGTCGACAGGGTGCACGGGTAGATACGCAGTATTTT.

The genes are TRBV7-8 and TRBJ2-1; D is unclear. The CDR3 is 13 residues long. Germline-derived CDR1 and CDR2 are SGHVS and FQNEAQ. V was shortened by 1 base and J by 3 bases, with 4 bases between the two germline ends. The CDR3 nucleotides are TGTGCCAGCAGCTTAGTTGACTACAATGAGCAGTTCTTC. Translated: CASSLVDYNEQFF.

The chain joins TRBV5-1 to TRBJ1-2, with unresolved D. CDR3 length: 15 amino acids. The germline V gene has CDR1 SGHRS and CDR2 YFSETQ. V lost 0 bases to trimming and J lost 4 bases, with 13 bases between them. The CDR3 protein is CASSLDTGGLYGYTF. DNA of the CDR3: TGCGCCAGCAGCTTGGACACTGGAGGACTCTATGGCTACACCTTC. Looking up the rest from reference TRBV5-1 and TRBJ1-2 gives the full variable domain: KAGVTQTPRYLIKTRGQQVTLSCSPISGHRSVSWYQQTPGQGLQFLFEYFSETQRNKGNFPGRFSGRQFSNSRSEMNVSTLELGDSALYLCASSLDTGGLYGYTFGSGTRLTVV.

The V and J genes are TRBV5-1 and TRBJ2-5; tentative D call: TRBD1 (6 bases). V lost 4 bases and J 2 bases, leaving 9 bases between the germline ends. Germline V gene sequence: CDR1 SGHRS, CDR2 YFSETQ. CDR3 length: 13 residues. The CDR3 DNA sequence: TGCGCCAGCAGCATAGGGGGTCAAGAGACCCAGTACTTC. This codes for CASSIGGQETQYF.

The V call is TRBV10-3, the J call TRBJ1-1, with D uncertain. The CDR3 runs to 14 residues. The ends were cut back, 5 bases at V and 0 bases at J, with 10 bases in the middle. Per germline, CDR1 ENHRY and CDR2 SYGVKD. The CDR3 DNA sequence: TGTGCCATCAGTTCTGAGAGATTGAACACTGAAGCTTTCTTT. Its protein product is CAISSERLNTEAFF.

This chain connects TRBV2 to TRBJ1-5; D may be TRBD1 (5 bases). V gave up 5 bases and J gave up 3 bases, with 14 bases separating them. The CDR3 totals 15 residues. Germline V gene sequence: CDR1 SNHLY, CDR2 FYNNEI. The DNA for the CDR3 is TGTGCCAGCAGTATCCTTACAGGCCCCAATCAGCCCCAGCATTTT. Protein product: CASSILTGPNQPQHF.

This clone was seen only a few times. The chain links TRBV4-2 to TRBJ2-7, with TRBD1 matching over 9 bases. J lost 6 bases, V lost 0 bases, and 9 bases had no gene match. The CDR3 totals 16 residues. The germline V gene has CDR1 LGHNA and CDR2 YNFKEQ. The CDR3 sequence: CASSQESGTGIPEQYF. DNA of the CDR3: TGTGCCAGCAGCCAAGAATCCGGGACAGGGATCCCCGAGCAGTACTTC.

V gene TRBV19 combines with J gene TRBJ2-4; the match to TRBD1 covers 7 bases. The V gene's germline CDR1 is LNHDA and CDR2 SQIVND (reference sequence). The CDR3 is made up of 18 amino acids. After removal of 6 bases from V and 3 bases from J, the junction contained 17 bases not matched to a gene. The chain's CDR3 is CASRPDRVGSLDKNIQYF. The CDR3 bases are TGTGCCAGTAGACCCGACAGGGTGGGGAGTTTAGACAAAAACATTCAGTACTTC.

V is TRBV4-1 and J is TRBJ1-5; D gene ambiguous. The CDR3 length is 13 residues. The germline V gene encodes CDR1 MGHRA and CDR2 YSYEKL. V lost 1 base and J lost 4, with 5 bases in between. CDR3 in amino acids: CASSQVVNQPQHF. CDR3 bases: TGCGCCAGCAGCCAAGTGGTAAATCAGCCCCAGCATTTT.